Below are 29 T cell receptor beta chains sequenced from a single sample in a study of T-cell memory formation after mild COVID-19. From the 5' RACE reads, TCRdb called clonotypes with MiXCR, one entry per CDR3 protein. The repertoire holds 250,000 to 350,000 distinct CDR3 sequences, with 15% to 20% as singletons. The sequenced sample was PBMCs or a T cell subset sorted from them (not recorded which). The receptor set was obtained from a man aged 18 to 29 who had mild COVID-19 (a few samples of this study predate the infection). Cell type and time point are not known.

This clonotype was recorded a few times. V and J are TRBV5-1 and TRBJ2-6; TRBD2 matches 11 bases. V lost 4 bases, J lost 4 bases, and 10 bases stayed unmatched. The V gene's germline CDR1 is SGHRS and CDR2 YFSETQ. CDR3 length: 18 residues. In DNA, the CDR3 is TGCGCCAGCAGCCCTAATAGCGGGGGGGCGTCCGGGGCCAACGTCCTGACTTTC. This gives the protein CASSPNSGGASGANVLTF.

This chain links TRBV25-1 with TRBJ1-2; the match to TRBD1 covers 7 bases. Germline lookup yields CDR1 MGHDK and CDR2 SYGVNS. This CDR3 is built from 14 residues. The V segment lost 5 bases and the J segment 4 bases; nucleotides outside the gene matches: 7. For the CDR3, the DNA is TGTGCCAGCAGTAGACAGGGAGAAGTCTATGGCTACACCTTC. Protein: CASSRQGEVYGYTF.

The V gene is TRBV6-5, the J gene TRBJ1-1, with unresolved D. This CDR3 spans 15 amino acids. The germline V gene encodes CDR1 MNHEY and CDR2 SVGAGI. Between the trimmed V and J ends, which lost 0 bases and 1 base, there was a span of 9 bases. The CDR3 DNA reads TGTGCCAGCAGTTACTCGATGGGGAGGAACACTGAAGCTTTCTTT. The encoded protein is CASSYSMGRNTEAFF.

The chain links TRBV20-1 to TRBJ1-2; the D gene is possibly TRBD1 (5 bases). Germline-derived CDR1 and CDR2 are DFQATT and SNEGSKA (reference sequence). This CDR3 is built from 15 residues. Trimming shortened V by 6 bases and J by 3 bases, and 20 bases separated the two germline ends. The CDR3 DNA reads as TGCAGTGCCCCACCCTGGGGGTGGGAGGACTATGGCTACACCTTC. It specifies CSAPPWGWEDYGYTF.

A note on this clonotype: A junction end diverges from the germline sequence, so it may reflect a read error. The V gene is TRBV5-1, the J gene TRBJ1-2; 10 bases are a match to TRBD1. Germline CDR1 reads SGHRS; CDR2 reads YFSETQ. This CDR3 spans 14 amino acids. This CDR3 is CACSWDRGQYGYTF. The CDR3 DNA reads as TGCGCCTGCAGCTGGGACAGGGGACAATATGGCTACACCTTC.

This clonotype was detected a few times. V usage is TRBV7-9 and J usage is TRBJ1-6, with TRBD1 as a possible D gene (6 bases). CDR1 is SEHNR and CDR2 is FQNEAQ in the germline V gene (reference sequence). The V and J ends lost 5 bases and 7 bases respectively, with 18 bases between them. The CDR3 loop spans 16 amino acids. CDR3 loop: CASSPRTVLSNSPLHF. The CDR3 nucleotides are TGTGCCAGCAGCCCCCGGACAGTATTGTCGAATTCACCCCTCCACTTT.

The J gene is TRBJ2-3, the V gene TRBV30, with a weak D call TRBD1 (5 bases). The CDR3 length is 13 residues. The V end was cut by 5 bases, the J end by 2 bases, with 11 bases between. Germline values: CDR1 GTSNPN, CDR2 SVGIG (reference sequence). The CDR3 DNA reads TGTGCCTGGCGTAGGGGAAACACAGATACGCAGTATTTT. Translating it yields CAWRRGNTDTQYF.

This clonotype was seen only once. The genes are TRBV7-2 and TRBJ1-3; D gene uncertain. Between the trimmed V and J ends, which lost 4 bases and 2 bases, there was a span of 15 bases. The V gene's germline CDR1 is SGHTA and CDR2 FQGNSA. The CDR3 has 16 amino acids. The CDR3 bases are TGTGCCAGCAGCTCCTCCCCCCCCGGGGCTGGAAACACCATATATTTT. Protein product: CASSSSPPGAGNTIYF.

This chain connects TRBV6-6 to TRBJ2-5; 9 bases map to TRBD2. The CDR3 contains 16 residues. The ends lost 5 bases at V and 4 bases at J; junction bases unmatched: 11. The germline V gene encodes CDR1 MNHNY and CDR2 SVGAGI (reference sequence). DNA for the CDR3: TGTGCCAGCAGTCCCTCGTACGGGACTAGCATAGAGACCCAGTACTTC. This codes for CASSPSYGTSIETQYF.

The rearrangement links TRBV7-2 to TRBJ1-2, with 8 bases fitting TRBD1. Germline V lookup: CDR1 SGHTA, CDR2 FQGNSA. J was trimmed by 4 bases and V by 5 bases; bases with no gene match: 9. This CDR3 spans 15 amino acids. CDR3 in DNA: TGTGCCAGCAGCCCCCAGGACAGGGTGATCTATGGCTACACCTTC. Its translation is CASSPQDRVIYGYTF.

The chain links TRBV4-2 to TRBJ2-2; 9 nucleotides match TRBD1. Losses at the gene ends were 0 bases for V and 3 bases for J; bases not matched to a gene: 5. This CDR3 is 17 amino acids long. Germline values: CDR1 LGHNA, CDR2 YNFKEQ. The CDR3 DNA follows: TGTGCCAGCAGCCAAGATCAGGGGACAGGGCACACCGGGGAGCTGTTTTTT. It codes for CASSQDQGTGHTGELFF.

This clonotype appeared many times. This chain connects TRBV20-1 to TRBJ1-5; TRBD1 is a possible D gene (6 bases). CDR1 DFQATT and CDR2 SNEGSKA come from the germline V gene (reference sequence). The V gene lost 6 bases and the J gene lost 1 base, with 13 bases spanning the gap. This CDR3 has 14 amino acids. CDR3 bases: TGCAGTGCCCCCACCACAGGGAGCAATCAGCCCCAGCATTTT. Its translation: CSAPTTGSNQPQHF.

The chain recombines TRBV4-3 with TRBJ2-7, with 7 bases identical to TRBD1. This CDR3 contains 15 residues. J gave up 0 bases and V 1 base, and 3 bases lay outside the gene matches. From germline, CDR1 is LGHNA and CDR2 YSLEER. CDR3 protein: CASSQGTGHSYEQYF. For the CDR3, the DNA is TGCGCCAGCAGCCAAGGGACAGGACACTCCTACGAGCAGTACTTC.

This clonotype showed up just a few times. The V and J genes are TRBV2 and TRBJ2-5; maybe TRBD2 (6 bases). Germline-derived CDR1 and CDR2 are SNHLY and FYNNEI. The CDR3 sequence is 15 residues long. V lost 4 bases and J 5 bases, leaving 17 bases between the germline ends. For the CDR3, the DNA is TGTGCCAGCAGTGTCGGAGGGGCCCTGCGGGAGACCCAGTACTTC. As protein: CASSVGGALRETQYF.

This clonotype was seen more than once but under ten times. This chain joins TRBV11-2 and TRBJ2-5; D gene ambiguous. The CDR3 has 12 residues. V was pared by 3 bases and J by 5 bases, with 7 bases between. In germline, CDR1 is SGHAT, CDR2 FQNNGV. The CDR3 coding sequence is TGTGCCAGCAGCTTCAGCGAGGAGACCCAGTACTTC. Translation gives CASSFSEETQYF.

In this sample, this clonotype turned up a few times. The gene calls are TRBV7-6 and TRBJ2-3; 8 bases match TRBD2. Germline assignment: CDR1 SGHVS and CDR2 FNYEAQ. The CDR3 contains 17 residues. With 1 base clipped from V and 4 bases from J, the junction kept 10 bases outside the gene matches. CDR3 residues: CASSLVGGAGASDTQYF. The CDR3 DNA reads as TGTGCCAGCAGCTTAGTAGGGGGAGCGGGGGCATCAGATACGCAGTATTTT.

This clonotype was counted a few times. The chain recombines TRBV7-2 with TRBJ1-2, with TRBD1 identical over 7 bases. The V gene end was trimmed by 6 bases and the J gene end by 8 bases; junction bases not matched to a gene: 9. Germline loops: CDR1 SGHTA, CDR2 FQGNSA. The length of the CDR3 is 13 residues. CDR3: CASSLRQGGGYTF. The CDR3 coding sequence is TGTGCCAGCAGTCTGAGACAGGGTGGAGGCTACACCTTC.

This chain connects TRBV5-1 to TRBJ2-1; D call uncertain. This CDR3 contains 17 residues. Looked up from germline, CDR1 is SGHRS and CDR2 is YFSETQ. V lost 0 bases, J lost 0 bases, and 13 bases lay in between. The CDR3 region has the DNA TGCGCCAGCAGCTTGGCTGCAGGAACAAGCTCCTACAATGAGCAGTTCTTC. Translated: CASSLAAGTSSYNEQFF. The full variable domain, with the rest looked up from reference TRBV5-1 and TRBJ2-1, is KAGVTQTPRYLIKTRGQQVTLSCSPISGHRSVSWYQQTPGQGLQFLFEYFSETQRNKGNFPGRFSGRQFSNSRSEMNVSTLELGDSALYLCASSLAAGTSSYNEQFFGPGTRLTVL.

This clonotype has more than one count but fewer than ten. In nucleotides, the CDR3 is TGTGCCAGCAGCTTGTCCCGGGCCCCCTATGGCTACACCTTC. Translation: CASSLSRAPYGYTF. This chain connects TRBV6-5 to TRBJ1-2; D gene unclear. Germline-derived CDR1 and CDR2 are MNHEY and SVGAGI. The CDR3 spans 14 residues. Between the trimmed V and J ends, which lost 6 bases and 4 bases, there was a span of 15 bases.

The rearrangement uses TRBV5-8 and TRBJ2-1, with 11 positions matching TRBD2. The ends lost 0 bases at V and 4 bases at J; junction bases unmatched: 9. The CDR3 contains 18 residues. The germline V gene encodes CDR1 SGHTS and CDR2 YDEGEE. The CDR3 loop is CASSLALSSGGPYNEQFF. CDR3 in DNA: TGTGCCAGCAGCTTGGCACTCTCTAGCGGGGGGCCTTACAATGAGCAGTTCTTC.

The CDR3 nucleotides read TGTGCCAGCAGACCTCGGGGGGCCCCTTTTGTTGAGCAGTTCTTC. This encodes CASRPRGAPFVEQFF. V usage is TRBV3-1 and J usage is TRBJ2-1; TRBD2 might be the D (7 bases). CDR3 size: 15 residues. V gave up 6 bases and J gave up 9 bases, with 21 bases separating them. Germline V lookup: CDR1 LGHDT, CDR2 YNNKEL (reference sequence).

This clonotype was observed a few times. The gene calls are TRBV4-2 and TRBJ1-2; TRBD1 agrees at 8 bases. The CDR3 is 17 amino acids. Germline V CDR1 and CDR2: LGHNA, YNFKEQ. Unmatched junction bases numbered 9, after V lost 0 bases and J lost 3 bases. The CDR3 loop reads CASSQESRGLTYYGYTF. CDR3 nucleotides: TGTGCCAGCAGCCAAGAGTCCAGGGGGCTGACCTACTATGGCTACACCTTC.

This chain joins TRBV18 and TRBJ1-1, with D maybe TRBD1 (5 bases). The CDR3 covers 16 residues. With 3 bases removed from V and 1 base from J, the gap between germline ends came to 15 bases. The germline gives CDR1 KGHSH, CDR2 LQKENI. This CDR3 is CASSPIFRASNTEAFF. The CDR3 DNA reads TGTGCCAGCTCACCCATATTCAGGGCGTCGAACACTGAAGCTTTCTTT.

This clonotype was recorded many times. The rearrangement joins TRBV4-2 to TRBJ1-1; D not certain. Per germline, CDR1 LGHNA and CDR2 YNFKEQ. Trimming removed 1 base at V and 3 bases at J, with 18 bases between. CDR3 length: 17 residues. The CDR3 here is CASSQGSGWVRDTEAFF. CDR3 in DNA: TGTGCCAGCAGCCAAGGGAGTGGATGGGTTAGAGACACTGAAGCTTTCTTT.

The chain links TRBV7-6 to TRBJ2-3; D gene unclear. Trimming took 5 bases from V and 4 from J, leaving 10 bases between them. Germline CDR1 reads SGHVS; CDR2 reads FNYEAQ. The CDR3 contains 13 residues. The CDR3 protein is CASSAQVADTQYF. DNA for the CDR3: TGTGCCAGCAGCGCCCAGGTGGCAGATACGCAGTATTTT.

This clonotype was observed a handful of times. The chain joins TRBV12-3 or TRBV12-4 to TRBJ1-5, with D hard to call. The length of the CDR3 is 13 residues. The V end was cut by 7 bases, the J end by 6 bases, with 13 bases between. CDR3 in DNA: TGTGCCAGCAAAGGATCGAGCGGTCAGCCCCAGCATTTT. As protein: CASKGSSGQPQHF.

This clonotype was seen a handful of times. The gene calls are TRBV6-6 and TRBJ1-4, with 7 bases that match TRBD1. The CDR3 runs 14 residues. The germline CDR1 and CDR2 sequences are MNHNY and SVGAGI (reference sequence). With V trimmed by 6 bases and J by 5 bases, 6 bases remained unmatched. The CDR3 loop reads CASSSGQMNEKLFF. The CDR3 DNA follows: TGTGCCAGCAGCTCGGGACAGATGAATGAAAAACTGTTTTTT.

This clonotype appeared a few times. The genes are TRBV29-1 and TRBJ2-1; 7 bases fit TRBD2. This CDR3 contains 13 residues. Germline values: CDR1 SQVTM, CDR2 ANQGSEA. The trim removed 8 bases at V and 6 bases at J, leaving 10 bases unmatched. This chain's CDR3 is CSLLWGGGNEQFF. In DNA, the CDR3 is TGCAGCCTCCTATGGGGGGGAGGCAATGAGCAGTTCTTC.

This clonotype came up many times. The chain carries TRBV5-1 and TRBJ2-5; 8 positions match TRBD2. Germline CDR1 reads SGHRS; CDR2 reads YFSETQ. The CDR3 length is 15 residues. Trimming at V came to 7 bases and at J to 3 bases, leaving 11 bases not matched to a gene. DNA for the CDR3: TGCGCCAGCGCCGCCGGAACTAGCGGTGAAGAGACCCAGTACTTC. This gives the protein CASAAGTSGEETQYF.